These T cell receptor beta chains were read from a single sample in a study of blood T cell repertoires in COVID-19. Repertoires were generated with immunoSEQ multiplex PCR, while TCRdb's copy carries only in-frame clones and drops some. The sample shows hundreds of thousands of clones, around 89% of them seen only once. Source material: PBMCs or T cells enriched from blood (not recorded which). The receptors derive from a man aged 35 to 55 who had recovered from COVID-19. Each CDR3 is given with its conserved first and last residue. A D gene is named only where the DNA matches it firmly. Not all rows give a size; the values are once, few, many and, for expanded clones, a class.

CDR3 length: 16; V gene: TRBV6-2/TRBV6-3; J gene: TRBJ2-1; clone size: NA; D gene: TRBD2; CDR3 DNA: TGTGCCAGCAGTTCCCGAGCGGGAGTGTCGTACAATGAGCAGTTCTTC; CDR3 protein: CASSSRAGVSYNEQFF
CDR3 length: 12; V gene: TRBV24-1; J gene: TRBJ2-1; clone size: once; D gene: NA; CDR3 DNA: TGTGCCACCAGTGGCGACAGGAATGAGCAGTTCTTC; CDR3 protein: CATSGDRNEQFF
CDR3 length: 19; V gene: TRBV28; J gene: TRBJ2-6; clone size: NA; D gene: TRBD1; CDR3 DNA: TGTGCCAGCAGTTTATTGGGCACGGGACAGAGCTCTGGGGCCAACGTCCTGACTTTC; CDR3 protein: CASSLLGTGQSSGANVLTF
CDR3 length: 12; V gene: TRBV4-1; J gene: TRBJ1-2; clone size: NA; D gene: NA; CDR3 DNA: TGCGCCAGCAGCCAGGAGGGGTTTGGCTACACCTTC; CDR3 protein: CASSQEGFGYTF
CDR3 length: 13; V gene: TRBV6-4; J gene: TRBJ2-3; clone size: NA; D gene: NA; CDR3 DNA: TGTGCCAGCAGTGAGACTAGACCAGATACGCAGTATTTT; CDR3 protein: CASSETRPDTQYF
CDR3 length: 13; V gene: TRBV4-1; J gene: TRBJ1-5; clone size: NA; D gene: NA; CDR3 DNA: TGCGCCAGCAGCCGGGCTTTCAATCAGCCCCAGCATTTT; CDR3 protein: CASSRAFNQPQHF
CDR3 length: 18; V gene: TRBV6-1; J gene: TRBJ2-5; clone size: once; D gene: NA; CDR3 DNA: TGTGCCAGCAGTGGCCGGACAGGAGGGTTATCTACCCAAGAGACCCAGTACTTC; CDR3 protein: CASSGRTGGLSTQETQYF
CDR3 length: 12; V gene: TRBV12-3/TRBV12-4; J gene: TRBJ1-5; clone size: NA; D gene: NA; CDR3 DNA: TGTGCCAGCAGGGACAGCGATCAGCCCCAGCATTTT; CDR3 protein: CASRDSDQPQHF
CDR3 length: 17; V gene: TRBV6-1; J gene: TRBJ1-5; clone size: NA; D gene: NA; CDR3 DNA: TGTGCCAGCAGTGACCAACAACCAATTTATAGCAATCAGCCCCAGCATTTT; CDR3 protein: CASSDQQPIYSNQPQHF
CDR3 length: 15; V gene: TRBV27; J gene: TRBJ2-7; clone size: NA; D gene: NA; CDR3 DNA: TGTGCCAGCAGACCCAGACAGGAGAGCTCCTACGAGCAGTACTTC; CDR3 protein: CASRPRQESSYEQYF
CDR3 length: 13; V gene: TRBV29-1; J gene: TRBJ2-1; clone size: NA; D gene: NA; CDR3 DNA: TGCAGCGTTGAAGTGGGGGGAGGCAATGAGCAGTTCTTC; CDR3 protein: CSVEVGGGNEQFF
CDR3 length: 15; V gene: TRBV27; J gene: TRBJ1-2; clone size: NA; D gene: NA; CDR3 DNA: TGTGCCAGCAGTTTATCGAGCGCGGGTGGCTTTGGCTACACCTTC; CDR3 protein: CASSLSSAGGFGYTF
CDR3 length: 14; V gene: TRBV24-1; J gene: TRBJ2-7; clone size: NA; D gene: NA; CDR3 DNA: TGTGCCACCAGTCCTAGCGACGCCTCCTACGAGCAGTACTTC; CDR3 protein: CATSPSDASYEQYF
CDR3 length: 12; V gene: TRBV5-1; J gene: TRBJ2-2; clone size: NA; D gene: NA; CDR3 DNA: TGCGCCAGCACTGAAACAGGGTGGGAGCTGTTTTTT; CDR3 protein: CASTETGWELFF
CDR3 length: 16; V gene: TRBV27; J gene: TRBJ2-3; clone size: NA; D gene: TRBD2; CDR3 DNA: TGTGCCAGCAGTTCAAGGACTAGCCCCGACCCAGATACGCAGTATTTT; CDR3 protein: CASSSRTSPDPDTQYF
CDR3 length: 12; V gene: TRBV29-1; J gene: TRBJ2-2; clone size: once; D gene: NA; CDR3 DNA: TGCAGCGTTCTACGAAACACCGGGGAGCTGTTTTTT; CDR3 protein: CSVLRNTGELFF
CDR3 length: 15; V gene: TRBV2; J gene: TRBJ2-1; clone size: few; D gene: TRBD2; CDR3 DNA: TGTGCCAGCAGTGTCGTGTCTAGCGGGGGGGGTGAGCAGTTCTTC; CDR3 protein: CASSVVSSGGGEQFF
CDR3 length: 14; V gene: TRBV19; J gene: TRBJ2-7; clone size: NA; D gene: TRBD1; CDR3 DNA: TGTGCCAGTAGTATTGGGGACAGGGCCTACGAGCAGTACTTC; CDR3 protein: CASSIGDRAYEQYF
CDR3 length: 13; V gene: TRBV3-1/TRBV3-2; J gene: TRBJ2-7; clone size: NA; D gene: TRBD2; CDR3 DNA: TGTGCCACCTCGGGAGGGAGGGCCTACGAGCAGTACTTC; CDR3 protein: CATSGGRAYEQYF
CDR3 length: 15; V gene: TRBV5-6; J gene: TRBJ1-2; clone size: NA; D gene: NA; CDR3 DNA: TGTGCCAGCAGCTTGGCTACGGGAGCTAACTATGGCTACACCTTC; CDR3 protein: CASSLATGANYGYTF
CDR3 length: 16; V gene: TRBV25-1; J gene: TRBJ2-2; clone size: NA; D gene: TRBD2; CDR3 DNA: TGTGCCAGCAGTGAATTAGCGGGAGTGAGTGCCGGGGAGCTGTTTTTT; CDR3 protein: CASSELAGVSAGELFF
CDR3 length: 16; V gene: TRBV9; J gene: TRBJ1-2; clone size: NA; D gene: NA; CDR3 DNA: TGTGCCAGCAGCGTAGCTCTGGGAGGGGGTTACTATGGCTACACCTTC; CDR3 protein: CASSVALGGGYYGYTF
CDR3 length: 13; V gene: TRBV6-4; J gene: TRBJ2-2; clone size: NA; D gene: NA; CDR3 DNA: TGTGCCAGCAGTGAAGGAGATACCGGGGAGCTGTTTTTT; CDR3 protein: CASSEGDTGELFF
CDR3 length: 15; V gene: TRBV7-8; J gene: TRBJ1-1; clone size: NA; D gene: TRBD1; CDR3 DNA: TGTGCCAGCAGCTACCGACAGGGCGGGAACACTGAAGCTTTCTTT; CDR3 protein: CASSYRQGGNTEAFF
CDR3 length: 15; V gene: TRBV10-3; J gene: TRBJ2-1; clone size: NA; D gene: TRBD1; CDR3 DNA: TGTGCCATCACCAGACAGGGGGCATCTTTCAATGAGCAGTTCTTC; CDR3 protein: CAITRQGASFNEQFF
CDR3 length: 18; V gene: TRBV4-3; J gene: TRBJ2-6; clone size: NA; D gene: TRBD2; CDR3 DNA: TGCCCCACCAGCCAAGATCGGGGGGGAATTCACGGGGCCAACGTCCTGACTTTC; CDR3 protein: CPTSQDRGGIHGANVLTF